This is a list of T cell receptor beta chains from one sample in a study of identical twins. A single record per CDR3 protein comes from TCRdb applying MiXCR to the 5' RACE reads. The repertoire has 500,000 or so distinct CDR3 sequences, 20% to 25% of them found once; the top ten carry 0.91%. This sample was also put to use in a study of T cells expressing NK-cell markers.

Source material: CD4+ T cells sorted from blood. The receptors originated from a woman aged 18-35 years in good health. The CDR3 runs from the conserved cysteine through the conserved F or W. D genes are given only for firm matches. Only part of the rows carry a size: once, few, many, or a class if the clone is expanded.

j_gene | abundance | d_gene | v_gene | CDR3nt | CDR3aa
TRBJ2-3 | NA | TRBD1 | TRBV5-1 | TGCGCCAGCAGCTGGGACAGGGGAGGCCAGAGCACAGATACGCAGTATTTT | CASSWDRGGQSTDTQYF
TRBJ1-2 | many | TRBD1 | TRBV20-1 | TGCAGTGTAAGCCCAGGGGGCAACTATGGCTACACCTTC | CSVSPGGNYGYTF
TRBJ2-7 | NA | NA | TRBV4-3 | TGCGCCAGCAGCCGGGGACCCGGTAGGAACGAGCAGTACTTC | CASSRGPGRNEQYF
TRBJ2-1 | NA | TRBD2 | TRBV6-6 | TGTGCCAGCAGTCCAACTAGCGGGGGGGGGCGTTTCTTC | CASSPTSGGGRFF
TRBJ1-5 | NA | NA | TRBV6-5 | TGTGCCAGCAGTTACTCCATCAATCAGCCCCAGCATTTT | CASSYSINQPQHF
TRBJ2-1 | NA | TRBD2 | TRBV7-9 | TGTGCCGTAGCGGGGACTGGCGGGACATACAATGAGCAGTTCTTC | CAVAGTGGTYNEQFF
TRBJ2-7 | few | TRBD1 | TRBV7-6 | TGTGCCAGCAGCCCTCCCGGACAGGGGTTCTACGAGCAGTACTTC | CASSPPGQGFYEQYF
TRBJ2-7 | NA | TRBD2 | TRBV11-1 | TGTGCCAGCTCTGTTTGGGGTGGACGGGGACTAGCCTTCCACGAGCAGTACTTC | CASSVWGGRGLAFHEQYF
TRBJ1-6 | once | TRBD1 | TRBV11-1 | TGTGCCAGCAGCATCTGGACAGGGGGTGGTTCACCCCTCCACTTT | CASSIWTGGGSPLHF
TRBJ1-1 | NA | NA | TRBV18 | TGTGCCAGCTCACCTCAAAGCTCCAGGGATCCCAACACTGAAGCTTTCTTT | CASSPQSSRDPNTEAFF
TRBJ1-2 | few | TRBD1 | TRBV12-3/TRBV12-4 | TGTGCCAGCACCCGGCAGGGGGCAGAGGCTGGCTACACCTTC | CASTRQGAEAGYTF
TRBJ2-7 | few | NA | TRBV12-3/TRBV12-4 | TGTGCCAGCAGTTTACCGGGGCGTGCCCAGTACTTC | CASSLPGRAQYF
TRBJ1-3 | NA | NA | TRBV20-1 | TGCAGTGCCGCGTGGGGAAACACCATATATTTT | CSAAWGNTIYF
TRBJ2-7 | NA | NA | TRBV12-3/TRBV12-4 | TGTGCCAGCATGGCAGATACCTACGAGCAGTACTTC | CASMADTYEQYF
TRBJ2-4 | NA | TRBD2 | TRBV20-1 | TGCAGCGCTTGGGGGGAGGCTAGCGGCAACCAAAACATTCAGTACTTC | CSAWGEASGNQNIQYF
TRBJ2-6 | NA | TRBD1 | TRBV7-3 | TGTGCCAGCAGCTATGGGACAGGGGTGGCTTCGGCCAACGTCCTGACTTTC | CASSYGTGVASANVLTF
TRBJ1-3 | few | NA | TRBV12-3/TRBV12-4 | TGTGCCAGCACCCTACAACACGGGGGAAACACCATATATTTT | CASTLQHGGNTIYF
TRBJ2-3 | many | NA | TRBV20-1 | TGCAGCGCCGGCACAGATACGCAGTATTTT | CSAGTDTQYF
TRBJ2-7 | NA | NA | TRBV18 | TGTGCCAGCTCACCATTGCGGTCCGAGCAGTACTTC | CASSPLRSEQYF
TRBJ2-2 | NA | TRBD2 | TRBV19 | TGTGCCAGTAGTTCCCGACTAGCGGGAGGTCCCGGGGAGCTGTTTTTT | CASSSRLAGGPGELFF
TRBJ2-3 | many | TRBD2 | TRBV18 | TGTGCCAGCTCTCCGGGACTAGCGGGCGCAGATACGCAGTATTTT | CASSPGLAGADTQYF
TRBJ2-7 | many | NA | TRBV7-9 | TGTGCCAGCAGCTTAGGCCGTCTGGGGCAGTACTTC | CASSLGRLGQYF
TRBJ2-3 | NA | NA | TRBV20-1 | TGCAGTGCTAGGGGACTCCTGGGGACAGATACGCAGTATTTT | CSARGLLGTDTQYF
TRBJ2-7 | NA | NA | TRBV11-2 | TGTGCCAGCAGCGACGGCCAACGGGACGAGCAGTACTTC | CASSDGQRDEQYF
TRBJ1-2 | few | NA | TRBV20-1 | TGCAGTGCTAGGACCGGACAGACCTATGGCTACACCTTC | CSARTGQTYGYTF
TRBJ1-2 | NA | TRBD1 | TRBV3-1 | TGTGCCAGCAGCCAAGGCCCCGGGACAGGGAAAAGTGGCTACACCTTC | CASSQGPGTGKSGYTF
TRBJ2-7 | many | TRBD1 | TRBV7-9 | TGTGCCAGCAGCGTCGGGACAGGGGGCGAGCAGTACTTC | CASSVGTGGEQYF
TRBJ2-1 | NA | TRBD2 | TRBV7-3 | TGTGCCAGCAGCTTAAGAACTAGCGGGGGGCGGGGCGAGCAGTTCTTC | CASSLRTSGGRGEQFF
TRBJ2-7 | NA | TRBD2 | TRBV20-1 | TGCAGTGCCGGACTAGCGGGGTGGGACGCCTACGAGCAGTACTTC | CSAGLAGWDAYEQYF
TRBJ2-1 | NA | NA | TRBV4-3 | TGCGCCAGCAGCCAAGGAGGACTGGCAAACGAGCAGTTCTTC | CASSQGGLANEQFF
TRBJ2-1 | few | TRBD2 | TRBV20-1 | TGCAGTGCTAGAGATCCTAGCGGGGGGGCCTACAATGAGCAGTTCTTC | CSARDPSGGAYNEQFF
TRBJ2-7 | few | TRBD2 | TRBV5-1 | TGCGCCAGCAGCTTGGGTCTAGCGGAAAACTACGAGCAGTACTTC | CASSLGLAENYEQYF
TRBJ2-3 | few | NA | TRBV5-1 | TGCGCCAGCAGCTTGGTACGGCAGACAGATACGCAGTATTTT | CASSLVRQTDTQYF